This record looks at one TCR beta chain sequence and its context. What it recognizes is unknown. Assay: immunoSEQ multiplex PCR; the TCRdb copy retains only in-frame clones and omits some. The table shows about 89,000 clones, with around 90% occurring only once. Germline CDR1 reads KGHSH; CDR2 reads LQKENI. The V end lost 4 bases, the J end lost 3 bases, and 13 bases lay between the germline ends. This CDR3 is 14 amino acids long. The data were obtained in a study of graft-versus-host responses after intestinal transplantation. Overall study: Every transplant recipient was induced with anti-thymocyte globulin, then maintained on tacrolimus and steroids for about 3 years. Points from the study as a whole: The study associated peak circulating GvH clone levels with early post-transplant HvG declines. High graft-versus-host to host-versus-graft clonal ratios were seen in allografts of patients with graft-donor T cell macrochimerism.

The sample here was unstimulated CD4+ T cells sorted from spleen or lymph node cells, taken before intestinal transplant. The chain links TRBV18 to TRBJ2-7; D might be TRBD1 (7 bases). This receptor was identified in a human donor who received an intestinal transplant. In DNA form, the CDR3 reads TGTGCCAGCTCACTTCGACAGGGAGGCTACGAGCAGTACTTC. Encoded protein: CASSLRQGGYEQYF.